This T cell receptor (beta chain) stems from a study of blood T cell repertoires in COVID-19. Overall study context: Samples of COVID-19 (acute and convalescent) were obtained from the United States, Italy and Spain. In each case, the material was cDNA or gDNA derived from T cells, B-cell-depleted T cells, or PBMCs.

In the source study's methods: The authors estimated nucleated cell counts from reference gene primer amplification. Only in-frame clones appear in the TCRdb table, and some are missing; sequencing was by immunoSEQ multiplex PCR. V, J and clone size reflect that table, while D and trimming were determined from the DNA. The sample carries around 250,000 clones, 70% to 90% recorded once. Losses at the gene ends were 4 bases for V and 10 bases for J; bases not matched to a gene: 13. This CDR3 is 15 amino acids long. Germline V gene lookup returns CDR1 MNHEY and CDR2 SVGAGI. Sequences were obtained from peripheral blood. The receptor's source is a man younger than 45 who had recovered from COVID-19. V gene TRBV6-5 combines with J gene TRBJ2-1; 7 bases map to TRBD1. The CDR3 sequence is CASSSRGQNNPEQFF. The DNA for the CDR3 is TGTGCCAGCAGTTCCCGGGGACAGAACAATCCAGAGCAGTTCTTC.